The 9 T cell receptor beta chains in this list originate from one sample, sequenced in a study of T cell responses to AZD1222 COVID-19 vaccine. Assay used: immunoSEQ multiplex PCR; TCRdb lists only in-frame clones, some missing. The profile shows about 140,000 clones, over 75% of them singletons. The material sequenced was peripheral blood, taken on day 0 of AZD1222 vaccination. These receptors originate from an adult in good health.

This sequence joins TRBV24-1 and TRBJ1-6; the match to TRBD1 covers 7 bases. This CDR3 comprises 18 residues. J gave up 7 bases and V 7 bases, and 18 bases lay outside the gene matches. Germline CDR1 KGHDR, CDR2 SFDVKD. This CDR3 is CATREWDSDRDNNSPLHF. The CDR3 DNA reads TGTGCCACCAGGGAGTGGGATTCCGACAGGGACAACAATTCACCCCTCCACTTT.

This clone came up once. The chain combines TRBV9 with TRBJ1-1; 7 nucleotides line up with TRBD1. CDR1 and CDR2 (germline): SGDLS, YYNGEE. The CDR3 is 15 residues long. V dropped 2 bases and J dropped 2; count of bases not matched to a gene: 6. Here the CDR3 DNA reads TGTGCCAGCAGCGTGGGGGACAGAAGTAACACTGAAGCTTTCTTT. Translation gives CASSVGDRSNTEAFF.

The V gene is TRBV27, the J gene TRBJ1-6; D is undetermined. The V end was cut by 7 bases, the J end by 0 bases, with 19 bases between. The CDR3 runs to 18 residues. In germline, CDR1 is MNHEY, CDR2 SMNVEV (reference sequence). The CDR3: CASTLRGGLSSYNSPLHF. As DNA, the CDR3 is TGTGCCAGCACCCTTCGGGGAGGGTTGAGCTCCTATAATTCACCCCTCCACTTT.

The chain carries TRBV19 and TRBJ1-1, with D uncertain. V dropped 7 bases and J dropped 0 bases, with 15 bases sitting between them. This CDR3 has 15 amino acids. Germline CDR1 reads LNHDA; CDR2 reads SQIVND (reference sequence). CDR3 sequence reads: CASNPRSSMNTEAFF. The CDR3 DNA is TGTGCCAGTAACCCGCGGAGCAGCATGAACACTGAAGCTTTCTTT.

CDR3 sequence: CASRSNQPQHF. In nucleotides, the CDR3 is TGTGCCAGCAGGAGCAATCAGCCCCAGCATTTT. This rearrangement joins TRBV6-5 to TRBJ1-5, with D unresolved. The V gene's germline CDR1 is MNHEY and CDR2 SVGAGI. The CDR3 contains 11 residues. Between the trimmed V and J ends, which lost 6 bases and 1 base, there was a span of 1 base.

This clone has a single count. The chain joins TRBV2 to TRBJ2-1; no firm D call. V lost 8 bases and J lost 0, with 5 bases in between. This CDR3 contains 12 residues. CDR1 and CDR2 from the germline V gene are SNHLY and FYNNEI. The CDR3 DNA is TGTGCCAGCGGGCCCTCCTACAATGAGCAGTTCTTC. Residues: CASGPSYNEQFF.

The CDR3 DNA reads TGTGCCAGCAGACAGGCAGGATCCCGAAAACTGTTTTTT. It encodes CASRQAGSRKLFF. The chain uses TRBV6-4 and TRBJ1-4, with a weak D call TRBD1 (5 bases). V gave up 6 bases and J gave up 10 bases, with 15 bases separating them. The CDR3 is made up of 13 amino acids. Germline V CDR1 and CDR2: MRHNA, SNTAGT.

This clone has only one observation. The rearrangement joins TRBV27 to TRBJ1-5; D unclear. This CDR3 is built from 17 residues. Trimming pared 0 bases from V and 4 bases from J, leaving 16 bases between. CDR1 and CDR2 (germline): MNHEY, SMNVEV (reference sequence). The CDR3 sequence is CASSLSVEGKGNQPQHF. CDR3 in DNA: TGTGCCAGCAGTTTATCGGTGGAGGGTAAAGGTAATCAGCCCCAGCATTTT.

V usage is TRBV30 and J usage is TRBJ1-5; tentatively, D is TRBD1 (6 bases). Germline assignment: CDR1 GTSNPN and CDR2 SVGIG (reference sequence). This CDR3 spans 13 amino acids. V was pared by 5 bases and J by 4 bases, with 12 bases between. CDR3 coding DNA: TGTGCCTGGGGAGGGGGTAGTAATCAGCCCCAGCATTTT. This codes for CAWGGGSNQPQHF.